This TCR beta chain was recorded in a study of neoadjuvant anti-PD-1 for oral cavity cancer. Background on the study: Before surgery, most patients got three to four biweekly 3 mg/kg nivolumab doses.

The germline CDR1 and CDR2 sequences are SGHAT and FQNNGV. Trimming left V 4 bases short and J 11 bases short, with 15 bases between. The CDR3 loop spans 14 amino acids. The time point is: after neoadjuvant nivolumab, at surgical resection. Profiled with immunoSEQ multiplex PCR; TCRdb holds only in-frame clones, not every one. The sample lists 9,800 or so clones, about 61% seen once, with 4.4% in the top ten. This TCR was recovered from a person aged 35 to 85 with oral cavity squamous cell carcinoma. Sequences were derived from PBMCs, sampled after nivolumab (anti-PD-1) treatment. This chain uses TRBV11-2 with TRBJ1-6; D call uncertain. The CDR3 spells CASSWSDSETPLHF. Written as DNA, the CDR3 is TGTGCCAGCAGCTGGAGTGACTCAGAGACACCCCTCCACTTT.